This paragraph covers one T cell receptor beta chain sequence. Its specificity is not known. The data belong to a study of PD-L1 blockade in urothelial cancer. Study summary: Patients had received 0 to 3 prior chemotherapy regimens. It was at 3 weeks (second dose) and 6 weeks after treatment start that blood was analyzed. Notes on the study in general: Prediction of better survival came from below-median pretreatment blood TCR clonality.

V trimming: 4 bases; J trimming: 0 bases; junction bases outside the gene matches: 10. This CDR3 has 17 residues. Germline values: CDR1 LNHDA, CDR2 SQIVND (reference sequence). Regarding time point: peripheral blood 6 weeks after treatment start. Locally advanced or metastatic urothelial carcinoma affected the patients. Libraries were prepared by immunoSEQ multiplex PCR; TCRdb keeps only in-frame clonotypes and omits some of them. The sample yields tens of thousands of clones, roughly three quarters seen once. This rearrangement joins TRBV19 to TRBJ1-1; TRBD1 agrees at 8 bases. Sequencing was performed on PBMCs, taken around atezolizumab (anti-PD-L1) treatment. The source of this sequence is a man in his 70s with urothelial cancer. The CDR3 sequence is CASSKRNRGTMNTEAFF. The CDR3 bases are TGTGCCAGTAGTAAAAGGAACAGGGGGACGATGAACACTGAAGCTTTCTTT.